One sample yielded the 7 T cell receptor beta chains listed below, sequenced in a study of blood T cell repertoires in COVID-19. Using immunoSEQ multiplex PCR, the repertoire was profiled, and TCRdb retains in-frame clones only, with some absent. Among some 250,000 clones listed, 80% to 85% were seen once. The sequencing input was peripheral blood. These receptors were taken from a man in his 60s with acute or convalescent COVID-19.

The chain joins TRBV2 to TRBJ2-5, with D perhaps TRBD2 (7 bases). This CDR3 region has 16 residues. Trimming took 3 bases from V and 5 from J, leaving 19 bases between them. The germline V gene has CDR1 SNHLY and CDR2 FYNNEI. CDR3 bases: TGTGCCAGCAGTGAGCAGGGCGGGGGCGCATTGGAGACCCAGTACTTC. Encoded protein: CASSEQGGGALETQYF.

V gene TRBV27 combines with J gene TRBJ1-2; 8 bases fit TRBD1. J lost 2 bases, V lost 5 bases, and 1 base had no gene match. Germline CDR1 is MNHEY and CDR2 is SMNVEV (reference sequence). The CDR3 runs 13 residues. The CDR3 DNA sequence: TGTGCCAGCAGTAGACAGGGGAACTATGGCTACACCTTC. Translating gives CASSRQGNYGYTF.

The chain couples TRBV27 to TRBJ2-5; D unresolved. The CDR3 length is 12 residues. Trimming shortened V by 5 bases and J by 4 bases, and 8 bases separated the two germline ends. The germline V gene has CDR1 MNHEY and CDR2 SMNVEV (reference sequence). This chain's CDR3 is CASSTRGETQYF. The CDR3 region has the DNA TGTGCCAGCAGTACCCGAGGAGAGACCCAGTACTTC.

This clone was detected only a few times. The chain employs TRBV21-1 and TRBJ1-6; the DNA was not compared with TRBD1, the D call given in the table. TRBV21-1 is classified as a pseudogene. This CDR3 is 17 amino acids long. The CDR3 DNA is TGTGCCAGCACTGACGGGACAGGTGTTTTTTTGAATTCACCCCTCCACTTT. Its protein is CASTDGTGVFLNSPLHF.

The chain carries TRBV19 and TRBJ1-6; TRBD1 might be the D (6 bases). Per the germline V gene, CDR1 is LNHDA and CDR2 is SQIVND (reference sequence). The CDR3 totals 15 residues. V lost 7 bases and J lost 9, with 19 bases in between. This chain's CDR3 is CASTIGGQLTSPLHF. The CDR3 bases are TGTGCCAGTACCATAGGAGGACAGCTAACTTCACCCCTCCACTTT.

The V gene is TRBV21-1, the J gene TRBJ1-6; the table gives TRBD1 as D, unverified against the DNA. TRBV21-1 is an annotated pseudogene. This CDR3 is built from 17 residues. The CDR3 sequence: CASSPQVVDRRRSPLHF. The CDR3, as DNA: TGTGCCAGCAGCCCCCAAGTCGTGGACAGGAGACGATCACCCCTCCACTTT.

This clone was detected only once. J is TRBJ2-6 and V is TRBV5-1; D gene uncertain. Trimming left V 5 bases short and J 0 bases short, with 21 bases between. CDR1 and CDR2 from the germline V gene are SGHRS and YFSETQ. The CDR3 has 19 residues. CDR3 in amino acids: CASRFPSRDLSSGANVLTF. CDR3 nucleotides: TGCGCCAGCAGGTTCCCGAGCCGTGACTTAAGCTCTGGGGCCAACGTCCTGACTTTC.